One sample yielded the 17 T cell receptor beta chains listed below, sequenced in a study of cytomegalovirus exposure and HLA in healthy donors. Assay: immunoSEQ multiplex PCR; the TCRdb copy retains only in-frame clones and omits some. Among 100,000 to 120,000 clones listed, approximately 85% were seen once. The source material was PBMCs. The receptors were gathered from a woman between 18 and 30 years old in good health and CMV-seronegative.

This clone was detected once. The chain has TRBV28 and TRBJ1-6; D is unresolved. The ends were cut back, 3 bases at V and 4 bases at J, with 7 bases in the middle. The CDR3 runs 14 residues. Per germline, CDR1 MDHEN and CDR2 SYDVKM. CDR3: CASSLKQYNSPLHF. The CDR3 nucleotides read TGTGCCAGCAGTTTGAAACAGTATAATTCACCCCTCCACTTT.

The chain has TRBV6-4 and TRBJ1-6; TRBD1 matches at 9 bases. Germline CDR1 MRHNA, CDR2 SNTAGT. V lost 3 bases, J lost 6 bases, and 0 bases stayed unmatched. This CDR3 is built from 14 residues. CDR3 loop: CASSETGGNSPLHF. CDR3 sequence (DNA): TGTGCCAGCAGTGAGACAGGGGGTAATTCACCCCTCCACTTT.

The rearrangement uses TRBV28 and TRBJ2-7; TRBD2 might be the D (5 bases). The germline gives CDR1 MDHEN, CDR2 SYDVKM. Trimming pared 7 bases from V and 0 bases from J, leaving 19 bases between. This CDR3 region has 16 residues. CDR3 sequence (DNA): TGTGCCAGCACCGGAAAGGTCGGGGTGGACTCCTACGAGCAGTACTTC. Translation: CASTGKVGVDSYEQYF. Combining the CDR3 with reference TRBV28 and TRBJ2-7 gives the whole variable domain DVKVTQSSRYLVKRTGEKVFLECVQDMDHENMFWYRQDPGLGLRLIYFSYDVKMKEKGDIPEGYSVSREKKERFSLILESASTNQTSMYLCASTGKVGVDSYEQYFGPGTRLTVT.

V gene TRBV9 combines with J gene TRBJ1-6; D is unresolved. This CDR3 contains 14 residues. Trimming took 0 bases from V and 6 from J, leaving 7 bases between them. CDR1 is SGDLS and CDR2 is YYNGEE in the germline V gene. For the CDR3, the DNA is TGTGCCAGCAGCGTAGGGCCGTCTAATTCACCCCTCCACTTT. Protein sequence: CASSVGPSNSPLHF.

The rearrangement uses TRBV13 and TRBJ2-7, with D maybe TRBD2 (5 bases). V was pared by 7 bases and J by 4 bases, with 14 bases between. Germline V gene data show CDR1 as PRHDT and CDR2 as FYEKMQ (reference sequence). CDR3 length equals 13 residues. CDR3 nucleotide sequence: TGTGCCAGCAATGGAGGACGGGGTTACGAGCAGTACTTC. The encoded protein is CASNGGRGYEQYF.

CDR3 nucleotides: TGTGCCAGCAGCTTAGACGGACAGGGGGCCTACAATGAGCAGTTCTTC. Encoded protein: CASSLDGQGAYNEQFF. The chain uses TRBV7-9 and TRBJ2-1; 10 bases line up with TRBD1. The CDR3 has 16 amino acids. V gave up 1 base and J gave up 2 bases; unmatched junction bases: 2. Germline-derived CDR1 and CDR2 are SEHNR and FQNEAQ (reference sequence). Supplemented by reference TRBV7-9 and TRBJ2-1, the full variable domain reads DTGVSQNPRHKITKRGQNVTFRCDPISEHNRLYWYRQTLGQGPEFLTYFQNEAQLEKSRLLSDRFSAERPKGSFSTLEIQRTEQGDSAMYLCASSLDGQGAYNEQFFGPGTRLTVL.

The rearrangement uses TRBV15 and TRBJ2-7; a weak D match, TRBD1 (6 bases). The CDR3 consists of 14 residues. CDR1 is LNHNV and CDR2 is YYDKDF in the germline V gene (reference sequence). The V and J ends lost 5 bases and 4 bases respectively, with 15 bases between them. CDR3 loop: CATSSDRLGYEQYF. CDR3 DNA: TGTGCCACCAGCTCGGACAGATTAGGTTACGAGCAGTACTTC.

The V and J genes are TRBV6-5 and TRBJ2-7, with D possibly being TRBD1 (5 bases). CDR1 and CDR2 from the germline V gene are MNHEY and SVGAGI. Trimming left V 6 bases short and J 0 bases short, with 15 bases between. This CDR3 has 15 residues. CDR3 DNA sequence: TGTGCCAGCAGGTATAAGGGGTCACGCTCCTACGAGCAGTACTTC. Protein: CASRYKGSRSYEQYF.

This clone was detected once. V gene TRBV7-7 combines with J gene TRBJ1-1; D not certain. This CDR3 spans 13 amino acids. Germline CDR1 and CDR2: SSHAT and FNYEAQ (reference sequence). The ends were cut back, 1 base at V and 4 bases at J, with 7 bases in the middle. CDR3 residues: CASSLEAGTEAFF. The CDR3 bases are TGTGCCAGCAGCTTAGAGGCGGGCACTGAAGCTTTCTTT.

V gene TRBV29-1 combines with J gene TRBJ2-2; no clear D gene. In germline, CDR1 is SQVTM, CDR2 ANQGSEA. V lost 5 bases and J 1 base, leaving 8 bases between the germline ends. This CDR3 is 13 amino acids long. In DNA, the CDR3 is TGCAGCGTTTCGGAGCAGAACACCGGGGAGCTGTTTTTT. Translated, it gives CSVSEQNTGELFF.

The chain is built from TRBV5-4 and TRBJ1-5; a possible D gene is TRBD1 (6 bases). The CDR3 spans 18 residues. The V end lost 1 base, the J end lost 0 bases, and 17 bases lay between the germline ends. Per the germline V gene, CDR1 is SGHNT and CDR2 is YYREEE (reference sequence). The CDR3 loop is CASSLWTVSDNSNQPQHF. The CDR3 region has the DNA TGTGCCAGCAGCTTGTGGACAGTGAGTGATAATAGCAATCAGCCCCAGCATTTT.

In DNA, the CDR3 is TGTGCCTTATTCGGGACAGGGCCCACCTTC. Translated, it gives CALFGTGPTF. This chain links TRBV30 with TRBJ1-2; TRBD1 agrees at 9 bases. CDR1 is GTSNPN and CDR2 is SVGIG in the germline V gene (reference sequence). The J segment lost 13 bases and the V segment lost 7 bases, leaving 7 bases of the junction unmatched. The CDR3 totals 10 residues. Drawing the rest from reference TRBV30 and TRBJ1-2, the complete variable domain is SQTIHQWPATLVQPVGSPLSLECTVEGTSNPNLYWYRQAAGRGLQLLFYSVGIGQISSEVPQNLSASRPQDRQFILSSKKLLLSDSGFYLCALFGTGPTFGSGTRLTVV.

The CDR3 region is CASSLALQPLHF. The DNA of the CDR3 is TGTGCCAGCAGCTTGGCTCTACAGCCCCTCCACTTT. The chain recombines TRBV5-8 with TRBJ1-6; D remains ambiguous. V was pared by 0 bases and J by 13 bases, with 8 bases between. Germline CDR1 reads SGHTS; CDR2 reads YDEGEE. CDR3 length: 12 residues.

The genes are TRBV13 and TRBJ2-1, with TRBD2 identical over 13 bases. Germline values: CDR1 PRHDT, CDR2 FYEKMQ (reference sequence). There are 16 residues in the CDR3. J was trimmed by 7 bases and V by 4 bases; bases with no gene match: 7. The CDR3 sequence is CASSSSLAGGRNEQFF. The CDR3 DNA is TGTGCCAGCAGCTCGTCACTAGCGGGGGGGCGGAATGAGCAGTTCTTC.

The chain recombines TRBV19 with TRBJ1-6; no firm D call. The CDR3 totals 15 residues. CDR1 is LNHDA, CDR2 SQIVND, per germline (reference sequence). V gave up 10 bases and J gave up 7 bases, with 20 bases separating them. The CDR3 DNA reads TGTGCCACCTCACCCTCCGGGTCGCCAAATTCACCCCTCCACTTT. This translates into CATSPSGSPNSPLHF. The full variable domain, rest sourced from reference TRBV19 and TRBJ1-6, is DGGITQSPKYLFRKEGQNVTLSCEQNLNHDAMYWYRQDPGQGLRLIYYSQIVNDFQKGDIAEGYSVSREKKESFPLTVTSAQKNPTAFYLCATSPSGSPNSPLHFGNGTRLTVT.

Here the CDR3 reads CASRGGQGSYNEQFF. In DNA form, the CDR3 reads TGCGCCAGCAGGGGGGGACAGGGATCCTACAATGAGCAGTTCTTC. The chain is built from TRBV5-1 and TRBJ2-1; 9 bases line up with TRBD1. Germline V gives CDR1 SGHRS, CDR2 YFSETQ. V was pared by 5 bases and J by 1 base, with 4 bases of the junction left unmatched. This CDR3 has 15 amino acids.

V usage is TRBV7-8 and J usage is TRBJ1-1, with D uncertain. Germline-derived CDR1 and CDR2 are SGHVS and FQNEAQ. Trimming shortened V by 3 bases and J by 6 bases, and 11 bases separated the two germline ends. The CDR3 extends over 13 amino acids. This CDR3 is CASSFGSGPEAFF. Here the CDR3 DNA reads TGTGCCAGCAGCTTCGGGAGTGGTCCTGAAGCTTTCTTT. The full variable domain, in which reference TRBV7-8 and TRBJ1-1 provide the parts outside the CDR3, is GAGVSQSPRYKVAKRGQDVALRCDPISGHVSLFWYQQALGQGPEFLTYFQNEAQLDKSGLPSDRFFAERPEGSVSTLKIQRTQQEDSAVYLCASSFGSGPEAFFGQGTRLTVV.